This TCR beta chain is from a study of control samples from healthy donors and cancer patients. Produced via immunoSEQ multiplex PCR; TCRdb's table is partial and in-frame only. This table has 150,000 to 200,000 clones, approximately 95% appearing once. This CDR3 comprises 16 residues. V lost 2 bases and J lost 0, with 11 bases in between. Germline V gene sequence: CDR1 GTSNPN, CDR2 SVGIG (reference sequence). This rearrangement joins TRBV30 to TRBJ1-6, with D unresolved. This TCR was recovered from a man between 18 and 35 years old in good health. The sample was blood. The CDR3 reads CAWSTQRSSYNSPLHF. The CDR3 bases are TGTGCCTGGAGTACCCAAAGGAGCTCCTATAATTCACCCCTCCACTTT.